Detailed here is one T cell receptor (beta chain). Relative to the germline gene, one junction end is altered; a read error may explain this. The data derive from a study of blood T cell repertoires in COVID-19. Study as a whole: Whether acute or convalescent, the COVID-19 samples came from the United States, Italy and Spain. Sources were T cells, B-cell-depleted T cells, or PBMCs; the material itself was cDNA or gDNA.

The CDR3 runs to 16 residues. Germline assignment: CDR1 SSHAT and CDR2 FNYEAQ (reference sequence). In the study's own analysis: For nucleated cells, counts were estimated from reference gene primer amplification. Profiled with immunoSEQ multiplex PCR; TCRdb holds only in-frame clones, not every one. That table gives V, J and clone size, and the DNA gave D and trimming. Of approximately 150,000 clones listed, 88% are singletons. Source material: peripheral blood. This receptor was identified in a woman between 45 and 60 years old with acute or convalescent COVID-19. The genes are TRBV7-7 and TRBJ2-1, with TRBD2 identical over 11 bases. The CDR3 reads CASSLAVSGGANEQFF. The DNA of the CDR3 is TGTGCTAGCAGCTTGGCGGTTAGCGGGGGGGCGAATGAGCAGTTCTTC.